The entry below gives a single T cell receptor beta chain sequence along with its context. This sample is part of a study of blood T cell repertoires in COVID-19. On the study more broadly: Acute-phase and convalescent COVID-19 samples originated in the United States, Italy and Spain. Sample material is recorded as cDNA or gDNA derived from T cells, B-cell-depleted T cells, or PBMCs.

The junction had 5 bases not matched to a gene; V was cut back by 6 bases and J by 4 bases. In germline, CDR1 is MDHEN, CDR2 SYDVKM. The CDR3 loop spans 15 amino acids. Study processing details: How many nucleated cells were present was estimated from reference gene primer amplification. Repertoires were generated with immunoSEQ multiplex PCR, while TCRdb's copy carries only in-frame clones and drops some. V, J and clone size reflect that table, while D and trimming were determined from the DNA. The sample lists fewer than 20,000 clones, 90% to 95% seen once, with 4.1% in the top ten. Sequencing was performed on peripheral blood. This rearrangement joins TRBV28 to TRBJ2-2; 10 bases are a match to TRBD2. This clonotype was obtained from a woman aged 45-65 years with active COVID-19. CDR3 sequence: CASSPRTSGTGELFF. DNA for the CDR3: TGTGCCAGCAGCCCTAGGACTAGCGGCACCGGGGAGCTGTTTTTT.